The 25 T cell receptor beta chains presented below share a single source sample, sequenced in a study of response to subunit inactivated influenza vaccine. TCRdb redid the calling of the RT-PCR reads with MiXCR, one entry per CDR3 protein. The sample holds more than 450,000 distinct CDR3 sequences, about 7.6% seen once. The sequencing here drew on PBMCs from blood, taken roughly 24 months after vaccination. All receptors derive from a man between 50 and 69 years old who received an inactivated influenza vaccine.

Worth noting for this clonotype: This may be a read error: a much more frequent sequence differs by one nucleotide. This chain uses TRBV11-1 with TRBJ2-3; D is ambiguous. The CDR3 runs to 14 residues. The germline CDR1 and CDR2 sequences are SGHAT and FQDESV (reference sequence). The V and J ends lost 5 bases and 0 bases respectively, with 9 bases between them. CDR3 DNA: TGTGCCAGCAGCATCGGTAGGAGCACAGATACGCAGTATTTT. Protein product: CASSIGRSTDTQYF. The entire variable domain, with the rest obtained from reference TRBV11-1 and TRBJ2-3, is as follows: EAEVAQSPRYKITEKSQAVAFWCDPISGHATLYWYRQILGQGPELLVQFQDESVVDDSQLPKDRFSAERLKGVDSTLKIQPAELGDSAMYLCASSIGRSTDTQYFGPGTRLTVL.

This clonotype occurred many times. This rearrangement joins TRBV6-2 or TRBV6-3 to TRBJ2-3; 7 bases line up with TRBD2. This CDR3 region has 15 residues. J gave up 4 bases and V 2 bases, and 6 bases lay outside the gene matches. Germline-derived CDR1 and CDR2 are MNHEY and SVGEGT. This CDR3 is CASSYASGNPDTQYF. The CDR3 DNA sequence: TGTGCCAGCAGTTACGCTAGCGGTAATCCAGATACGCAGTATTTT.

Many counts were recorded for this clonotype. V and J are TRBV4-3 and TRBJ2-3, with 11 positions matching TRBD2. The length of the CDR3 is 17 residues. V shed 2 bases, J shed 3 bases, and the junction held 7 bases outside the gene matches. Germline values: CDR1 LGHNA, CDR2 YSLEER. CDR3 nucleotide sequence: TGCGCCAGCAGCCAAAGTAGGACTAGCGGGTCAACAGATACGCAGTATTTT. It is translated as CASSQSRTSGSTDTQYF.

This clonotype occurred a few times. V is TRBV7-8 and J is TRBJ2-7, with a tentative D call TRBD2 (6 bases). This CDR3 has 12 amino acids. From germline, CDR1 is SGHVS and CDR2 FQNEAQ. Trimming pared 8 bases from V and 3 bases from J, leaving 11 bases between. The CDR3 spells CASDDGGYEQYF. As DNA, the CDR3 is TGTGCCAGCGATGACGGGGGCTACGAGCAGTACTTC.

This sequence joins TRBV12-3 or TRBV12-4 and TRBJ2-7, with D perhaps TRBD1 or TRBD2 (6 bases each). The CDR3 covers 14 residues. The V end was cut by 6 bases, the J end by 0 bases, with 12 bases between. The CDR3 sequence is CASSSGAGSYEQYF. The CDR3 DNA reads TGTGCCAGCAGCTCGGGGGCCGGCTCCTACGAGCAGTACTTC.

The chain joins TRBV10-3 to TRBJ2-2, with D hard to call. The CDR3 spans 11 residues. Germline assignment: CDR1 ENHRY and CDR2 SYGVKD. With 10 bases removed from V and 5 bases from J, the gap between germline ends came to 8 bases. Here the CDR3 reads CATSRTGELFF. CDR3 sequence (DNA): TGTGCCACCTCCCGGACCGGGGAGCTGTTTTTT.

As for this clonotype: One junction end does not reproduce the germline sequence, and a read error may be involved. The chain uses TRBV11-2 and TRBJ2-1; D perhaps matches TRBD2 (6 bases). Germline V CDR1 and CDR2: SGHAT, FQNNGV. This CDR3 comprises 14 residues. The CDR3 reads CASSWSGSYNERFF. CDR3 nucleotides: TGTGCCAGCAGCTGGAGCGGGTCGTACAATGAGCGGTTCTTC.

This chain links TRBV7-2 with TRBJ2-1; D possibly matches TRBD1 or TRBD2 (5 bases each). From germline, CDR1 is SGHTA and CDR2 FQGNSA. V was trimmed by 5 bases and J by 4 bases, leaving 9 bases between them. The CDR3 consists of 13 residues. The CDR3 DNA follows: TGTGCCAGCAGCGAGGGACCTTACAATGAGCAGTTCTTC. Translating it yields CASSEGPYNEQFF.

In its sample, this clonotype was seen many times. In DNA, the CDR3 is TGTGCCAGCACCCGAGCGGGACCCGGGGAGCTGTTTTTT. As protein: CASTRAGPGELFF. The chain couples TRBV27 to TRBJ2-2, with TRBD2 identical over 7 bases. Trimming at V came to 7 bases and at J to 6 bases, leaving 5 bases not matched to a gene. The V gene's germline CDR1 is MNHEY and CDR2 SMNVEV (reference sequence). The CDR3 sequence is 13 residues long.

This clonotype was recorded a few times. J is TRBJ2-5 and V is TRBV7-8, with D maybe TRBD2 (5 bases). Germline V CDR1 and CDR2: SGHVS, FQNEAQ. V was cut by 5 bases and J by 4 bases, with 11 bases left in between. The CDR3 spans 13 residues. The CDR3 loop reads CASSILEGETQYF. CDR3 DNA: TGTGCCAGCAGCATCTTAGAGGGAGAGACCCAGTACTTC.

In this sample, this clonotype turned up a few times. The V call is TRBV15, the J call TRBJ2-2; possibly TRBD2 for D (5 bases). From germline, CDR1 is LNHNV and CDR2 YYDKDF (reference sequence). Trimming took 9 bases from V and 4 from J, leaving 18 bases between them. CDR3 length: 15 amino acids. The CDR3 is CATRGGSRATGELFF. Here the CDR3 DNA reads TGTGCCACACGGGGTGGGAGCCGGGCCACCGGGGAGCTGTTTTTT.

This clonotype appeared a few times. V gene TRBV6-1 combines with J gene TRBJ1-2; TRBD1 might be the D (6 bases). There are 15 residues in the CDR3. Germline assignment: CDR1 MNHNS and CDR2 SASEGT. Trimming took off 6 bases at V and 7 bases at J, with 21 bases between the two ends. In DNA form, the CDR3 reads TGTGCCAGCAGACTTGACAGGCGGAATCCTGGTGGCTACACCTTC. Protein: CASRLDRRNPGGYTF.

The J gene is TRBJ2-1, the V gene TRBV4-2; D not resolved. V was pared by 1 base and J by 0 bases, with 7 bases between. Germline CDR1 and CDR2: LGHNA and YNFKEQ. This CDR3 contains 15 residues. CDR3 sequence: CASSQVRSSYNEQFF. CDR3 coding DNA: TGTGCCAGCAGCCAAGTTCGCAGCTCCTACAATGAGCAGTTCTTC.

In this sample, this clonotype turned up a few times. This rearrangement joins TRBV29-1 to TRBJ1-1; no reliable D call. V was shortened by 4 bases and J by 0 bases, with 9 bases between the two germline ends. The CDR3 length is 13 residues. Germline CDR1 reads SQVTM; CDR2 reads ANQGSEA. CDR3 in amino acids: CSVVRSLNTEAFF. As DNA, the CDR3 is TGCAGCGTTGTTCGGAGTTTGAACACTGAAGCTTTCTTT.

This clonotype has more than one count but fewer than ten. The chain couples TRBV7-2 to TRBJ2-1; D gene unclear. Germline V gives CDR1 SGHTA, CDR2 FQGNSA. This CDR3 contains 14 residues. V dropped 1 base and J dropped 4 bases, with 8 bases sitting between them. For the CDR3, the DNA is TGTGCCAGCAGCTTAGTTCAGGCATACAATGAGCAGTTCTTC. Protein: CASSLVQAYNEQFF.

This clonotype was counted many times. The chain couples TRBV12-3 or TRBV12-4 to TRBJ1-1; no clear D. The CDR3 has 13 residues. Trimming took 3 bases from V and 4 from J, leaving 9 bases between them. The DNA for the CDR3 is TGTGCCAGCAGTTTTCGGGTTCGCACTGAAGCTTTCTTT. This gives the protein CASSFRVRTEAFF.

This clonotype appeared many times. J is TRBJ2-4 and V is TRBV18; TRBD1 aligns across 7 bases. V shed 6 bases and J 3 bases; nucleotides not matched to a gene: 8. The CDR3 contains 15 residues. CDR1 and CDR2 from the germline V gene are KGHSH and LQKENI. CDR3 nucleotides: TGTGCCAGCTCCCGGGACAGTATCAACAAAAACATTCAGTACTTC. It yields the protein CASSRDSINKNIQYF.

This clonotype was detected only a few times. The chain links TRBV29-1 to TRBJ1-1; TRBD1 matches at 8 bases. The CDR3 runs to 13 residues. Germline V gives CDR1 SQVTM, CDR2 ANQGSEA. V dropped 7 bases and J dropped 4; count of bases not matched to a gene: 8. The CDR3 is CSGDRNLGTEAFF. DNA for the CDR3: TGCAGCGGGGACAGGAATTTGGGCACTGAAGCTTTCTTT.

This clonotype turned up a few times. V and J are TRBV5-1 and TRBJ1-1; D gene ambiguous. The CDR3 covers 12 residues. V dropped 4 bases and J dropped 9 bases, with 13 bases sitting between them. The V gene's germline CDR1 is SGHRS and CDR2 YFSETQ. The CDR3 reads CASSKDGQQAFF. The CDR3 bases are TGCGCCAGCAGCAAGGACGGCCAGCAAGCTTTCTTT.

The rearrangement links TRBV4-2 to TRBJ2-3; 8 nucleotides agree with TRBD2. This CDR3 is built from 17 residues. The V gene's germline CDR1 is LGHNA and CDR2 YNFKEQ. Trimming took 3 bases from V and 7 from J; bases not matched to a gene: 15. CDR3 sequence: CASSQAAETGGRNTQYF. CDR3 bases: TGTGCCAGCAGCCAGGCCGCCGAGACGGGAGGGAGAAATACGCAGTATTTT.

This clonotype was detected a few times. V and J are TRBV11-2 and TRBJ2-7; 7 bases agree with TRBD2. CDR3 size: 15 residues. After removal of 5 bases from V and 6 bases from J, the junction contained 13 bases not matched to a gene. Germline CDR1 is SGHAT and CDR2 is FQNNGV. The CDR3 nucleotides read TGTGCCAGCAGCATAGGTACCGGGGGGTTGAGCGAGCAGTACTTC. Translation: CASSIGTGGLSEQYF.

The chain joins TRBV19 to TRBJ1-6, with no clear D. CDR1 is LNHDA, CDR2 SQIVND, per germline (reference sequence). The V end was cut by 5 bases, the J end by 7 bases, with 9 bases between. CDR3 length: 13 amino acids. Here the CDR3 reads CASSGRPNSPLHF. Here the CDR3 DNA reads TGTGCCAGTAGTGGTCGGCCGAATTCACCCCTCCACTTT.

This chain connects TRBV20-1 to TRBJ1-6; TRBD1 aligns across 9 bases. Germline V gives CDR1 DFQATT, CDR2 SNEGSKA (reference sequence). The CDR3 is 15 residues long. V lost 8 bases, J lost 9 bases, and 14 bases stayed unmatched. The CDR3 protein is CSLDLPGQGSSPLHF. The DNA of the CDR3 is TGCAGTCTAGATCTCCCGGGACAGGGAAGTTCACCCCTCCACTTT.

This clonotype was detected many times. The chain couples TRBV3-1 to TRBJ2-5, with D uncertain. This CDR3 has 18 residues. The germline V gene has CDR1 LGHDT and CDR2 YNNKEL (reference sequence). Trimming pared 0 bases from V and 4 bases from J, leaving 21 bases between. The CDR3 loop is CASSQDSLLGPNRETQYF. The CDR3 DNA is TGTGCCAGCAGCCAAGATAGTCTACTGGGCCCGAACAGAGAGACCCAGTACTTC.

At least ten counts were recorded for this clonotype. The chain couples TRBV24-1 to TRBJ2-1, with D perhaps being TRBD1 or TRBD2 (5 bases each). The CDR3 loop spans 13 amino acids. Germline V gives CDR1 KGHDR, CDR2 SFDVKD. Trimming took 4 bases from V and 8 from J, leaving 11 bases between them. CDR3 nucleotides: TGTGCCACCAGTGACGGGGCCTTGGATGAGCAGTTCTTC. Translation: CATSDGALDEQFF.